The sequence of this T cell receptor beta chain was determined in a study of blood T cell repertoires in COVID-19. Study details: COVID-19 samples collected from the United States, Italy and Spain covered acute and convalescent phases. From T cells, B-cell-depleted T cells, or PBMCs came the material, which was cDNA or gDNA.

Original methodology: Reference gene primer amplification gave nucleated cell count estimates. TCRdb keeps only in-frame clones here, not all; method: immunoSEQ multiplex PCR. V and J calls and clone size are as listed in that table; D and trimming were resolved from the DNA. The sample lists some 220,000 clones; about 79% were seen once. Germline-derived CDR1 and CDR2 are MNHNS and SASEGT. Trimming left V 2 bases short and J 3 bases short, with 4 bases between. The CDR3 is made up of 12 amino acids. The clonotype originates from a man in his fifties or sixties with active or convalescent COVID-19. The chain combines TRBV6-1 with TRBJ1-1, with D hard to call. Sequenced sample: peripheral blood. As DNA, the CDR3 is TGTGCCAGCAGTGAACCTTACACTGAAGCTTTCTTT. Translated, it gives CASSEPYTEAFF.